This TCR beta chain originates from a study of sequential checkpoint blockade in melanoma. Across the whole study: Randomization was 1:1 between first-line nivolumab→ipilimumab and ipilimumab→nivolumab. Both treatment sequences were followed by maintenance nivolumab.

Clones were sequenced by immunoSEQ multiplex PCR, and TCRdb holds only the in-frame ones, with some missing. The profile covers around 20,000 clones, with 45% to 65% appearing a single time and 17% taken by the ten largest. The treatment is: randomized to nivolumab then ipilimumab (arm A) or the reverse (arm B). No patient had prior DNA-damaging chemotherapy. This CDR3 comprises 15 residues. The germline V gene encodes CDR1 WNHNN and CDR2 SYGVQD (reference sequence). Trimming shortened V by 2 bases and J by 7 bases, and 15 bases separated the two germline ends. This TCR was recovered from a human donor with melanoma. The rearrangement joins TRBV10-1 to TRBJ1-5; TRBD1 might be the D (6 bases). The sequencing used CD8+ T cells sorted from blood (inferred from file names), collected from a patient given nivolumab and ipilimumab in sequence. The CDR3: CASSEHSRGKQPQHF. The DNA for the CDR3 is TGCGCCAGCAGTGAGCATTCAAGGGGGAAACAGCCCCAGCATTTT.